The 15 T cell receptor beta chains below come from one sample, sequenced in a study of shared clonotypes between healthy human individuals. It was CD45RO-negative cells, positively selected for CCR7, that made up naive CD8 cells, with terminally differentiated effector memory CD45RA+ cells excluded. Assay used: immunoSEQ multiplex PCR; TCRdb lists only in-frame clones, some missing. The data contain about 2,100,000 clones, 85% to 95% of them singletons. Sequenced material: naive CD8+ T cells from PBMCs. These receptors were collected from a man aged 18 to 29 in good health. Some clones in this sample may be carry-over from other donors' samples.

This chain connects TRBV9 to TRBJ1-2; no clear D. The CDR3 sequence is 17 residues long. Germline CDR1 is SGDLS and CDR2 is YYNGEE. The V gene lost 3 bases and the J gene lost 2 bases, with 20 bases spanning the gap. The CDR3 DNA reads as TGTGCCAGCAGCGGCCCGGAGGGAGGGCACCTAAACTATGGCTACACCTTC. Its translation: CASSGPEGGHLNYGYTF.

This chain joins TRBV28 and TRBJ2-5; TRBD2 agrees at 7 bases. The CDR3 has 15 residues. Germline V gives CDR1 MDHEN, CDR2 SYDVKM. Trimming took 5 bases from V and 5 from J; bases not matched to a gene: 11. The CDR3 spells CASSPREPWYETQYF. Here the CDR3 DNA reads TGTGCCAGCAGTCCGCGGGAGCCATGGTACGAGACCCAGTACTTC. The full variable domain, completed using reference TRBV28 and TRBJ2-5, is DVKVTQSSRYLVKRTGEKVFLECVQDMDHENMFWYRQDPGLGLRLIYFSYDVKMKEKGDIPEGYSVSREKKERFSLILESASTNQTSMYLCASSPREPWYETQYFGPGTRLLVL.

This chain connects TRBV7-3 to TRBJ2-1, with 11 bases identical to TRBD2. The CDR3 length is 16 residues. The germline gives CDR1 SGHTA, CDR2 FQGTGA. Trimming took 5 bases from V and 5 from J; bases not matched to a gene: 8. The CDR3 sequence is CASSASLAGVDNEQFF. The CDR3 DNA reads TGTGCCAGCAGCGCCTCACTAGCGGGAGTTGACAATGAGCAGTTCTTC.

This chain links TRBV28 with TRBJ2-7; D is possibly TRBD2 (6 bases). Trimming left V 3 bases short and J 1 base short, with 13 bases between. From germline, CDR1 is MDHEN and CDR2 SYDVKM. The CDR3 is 15 amino acids. The CDR3 DNA is TGTGCCAGCAGTTTTTTTAGCGGATGGTCCTACGAGCAGTACTTC. It is translated as CASSFFSGWSYEQYF.

This clone was found once. The chain joins TRBV27 to TRBJ1-2, with a weak D call TRBD1 (5 bases). Trimming left V 1 base short and J 7 bases short, with 16 bases between. CDR3 length equals 15 residues. Germline values: CDR1 MNHEY, CDR2 SMNVEV (reference sequence). The CDR3 here is CASSLLAGIGTGYTF. Written as DNA, the CDR3 is TGTGCCAGCAGTTTATTAGCAGGGATTGGGACTGGCTACACCTTC.

J is TRBJ2-2 and V is TRBV4-1; unclear D gene. V was shortened by 0 bases and J by 4 bases, with 3 bases between the two germline ends. Germline lookup yields CDR1 MGHRA and CDR2 YSYEKL. CDR3 length equals 13 residues. The CDR3 sequence is CASSQDSTGELFF. The CDR3 DNA reads as TGCGCCAGCAGCCAAGATAGCACCGGGGAGCTGTTTTTT.

In its sample, this clone was seen once. The chain couples TRBV29-1 to TRBJ1-1, with unresolved D. The length of the CDR3 is 10 residues. From germline, CDR1 is SQVTM and CDR2 ANQGSEA. V was clipped by 7 bases and J by 7 bases, with 10 bases between them. This chain's CDR3 is CSGTGVEAFF. CDR3 nucleotide sequence: TGCAGCGGCACCGGGGTTGAAGCTTTCTTT.

The chain combines TRBV6-5 with TRBJ2-5; a possible D gene is TRBD1 (6 bases). The V gene's germline CDR1 is MNHEY and CDR2 SVGAGI. There are 14 residues in the CDR3. The ends were cut back, 1 base at V and 2 bases at J, with 8 bases in the middle. This CDR3 reads CASSYFGQQETQYF. The CDR3 DNA is TGTGCCAGCAGTTACTTCGGACAGCAAGAGACCCAGTACTTC.

The chain has TRBV11-2 and TRBJ2-3; 9 nucleotides match TRBD2. The V and J ends lost 4 bases and 0 bases, in that order; junction bases with no gene match: 14. This CDR3 is 19 amino acids long. In germline, CDR1 is SGHAT, CDR2 FQNNGV. The CDR3 region is CASSSRGGGREESTDTQYF. The CDR3 DNA reads as TGTGCCAGCAGCTCGCGTGGGGGCGGGAGGGAAGAAAGCACAGATACGCAGTATTTT. Together with reference TRBV11-2 and TRBJ2-3, the CDR3 gives the full variable domain: EAGVAQSPRYKIIEKRQSVAFWCNPISGHATLYWYQQILGQGPKLLIQFQNNGVVDDSQLPKDRFSAERLKGVDSTLKIQPAKLEDSAVYLCASSSRGGGREESTDTQYFGPGTRLTVL.

This chain uses TRBV29-1 with TRBJ2-7, with D tentatively TRBD1 (5 bases). The ends were cut back, 6 bases at V and 3 bases at J, with 15 bases in the middle. The CDR3 sequence is 13 residues long. CDR1 is SQVTM, CDR2 ANQGSEA, per germline. CDR3 loop: CSVTTGNFYEQYF. The CDR3 DNA sequence: TGCAGCGTGACCACAGGCAACTTCTACGAGCAGTACTTC.

The rearrangement uses TRBV28 and TRBJ2-1; D gene uncertain. CDR3 length: 14 residues. The germline V and J ends were trimmed by 5 bases and 6 bases, with 14 bases remaining between them. Germline V gene sequence: CDR1 MDHEN, CDR2 SYDVKM. CDR3 DNA: TGTGCCAGCAGTCCGATACAGAGTTCCAATGAGCAGTTCTTC. This translates into CASSPIQSSNEQFF.

The chain couples TRBV10-2 to TRBJ2-5; D possibly corresponds to TRBD2 (7 bases). CDR1 WSHSY and CDR2 SAAADI come from the germline V gene. CDR3 length: 13 amino acids. With 10 bases removed from V and 6 bases from J, the gap between germline ends came to 18 bases. CDR3: CATSGGLSKTQYF. The CDR3 bases are TGCGCCACATCCGGGGGGCTTTCGAAGACCCAGTACTTC.

The V and J genes are TRBV5-1 and TRBJ2-1; 10 positions agree with TRBD2. V lost 4 bases, J lost 4 bases, and 8 bases stayed unmatched. In germline, CDR1 is SGHRS, CDR2 YFSETQ. The CDR3 has 16 residues. The DNA for the CDR3 is TGCGCCAGCAGCCCACCGGGACTAGCGTCTTACAATGAGCAGTTCTTC. Protein sequence: CASSPPGLASYNEQFF.

V and J are TRBV4-1 and TRBJ2-7, with D perhaps TRBD2 (5 bases). Trimming shortened V by 0 bases and J by 2 bases, and 11 bases separated the two germline ends. CDR1 and CDR2 (germline): MGHRA, YSYEKL. This CDR3 has 15 residues. CDR3 amino acids: CASSQEGLSPYEQYF. In nucleotides, the CDR3 is TGCGCCAGCAGCCAAGAAGGACTGTCTCCCTACGAGCAGTACTTC.

The chain couples TRBV7-3 to TRBJ2-5; 9 nucleotides match TRBD2. In germline, CDR1 is SGHTA, CDR2 FQGTGA. The trim removed 2 bases at V and 4 bases at J, leaving 5 bases unmatched. The CDR3 has 15 amino acids. This CDR3 reads CASSLAGGAGETQYF. The CDR3 DNA reads TGTGCCAGCAGCTTAGCGGGAGGGGCGGGAGAGACCCAGTACTTC.